Sequencing of this T cell receptor beta chain was carried out in a study of metastatic and nonmetastatic thyroid tumors (dated by TCRdb to the early 2020s). Regarding the research as a whole: The researchers compared repertoires between peripheral blood samples and tumor or nodule tissue samples from patients with malignant or benign thyroid disease.

None of the patients had been given any treatment before thyroid surgery. Patient clinical samples collected from about 2012 to 2019 were retrospectively analysed using T-cell receptor beta sequencing. Unmatched junction bases come to 10, with V trimmed by 5 bases and J by 3 bases. For CDR1 and CDR2, the germline V gene (reference sequence) lists MNHEY and SMNVEV. The CDR3 has 17 amino acids, counting the end cysteine and phenylalanine. Just CDR3 DNA is preserved here, 51 bases in frame from base 1. This clone was seen many times. What antigen it recognizes has not been identified. Base qualities are not at hand, and no much larger clone is one base apart. Here is what the overall study found, with its caveats: In both blood and tumor samples, TCR beta diversity was reported to be significantly higher in malignant tumors than in benign nodules.

Libraries came from PCR. Sequenced on an Illumina HiSeq 4000. High-throughput sequencing was used to profile the TCR beta-chain CDR3 region of each patient. In the original analysis: A classifier to discriminate distant-metastatic papillary thyroid cancer patients was built from CDR3 differences across clinicopathological groups. To measure repertoire diversity the researchers used the Shannon index, while the Morisita-Horn index served to gauge how similar the tumor and blood repertoires were. TCRdb ran its own pipeline on the public reads, namely fastp trimming at Q25 and MiXCR clone calling, and kept in-frame beta chains. The V and J calls were not made by the authors but by TCRdb's processing. This sample lists approximately 70,000 clones; more than 15% were detected once. The ten largest clonotypes hold 9.5% to 15% of the sample.

The chain couples TRBV27 to TRBJ2-7; 13 bases in between match TRBD2. Sequencing input: blood. This receptor was taken from a female donor with papillary thyroid cancer or a benign thyroid nodule (not recorded which). Some clones in this sample may be carry-over from other donors' samples. The nucleotide sequence is given as TGTGCCAGCAGTCCATCAGCCGGGACTAGCGGGATCTACGAGCAGTACTTC. Translated, it reads CASSPSAGTSGIYEQYF.